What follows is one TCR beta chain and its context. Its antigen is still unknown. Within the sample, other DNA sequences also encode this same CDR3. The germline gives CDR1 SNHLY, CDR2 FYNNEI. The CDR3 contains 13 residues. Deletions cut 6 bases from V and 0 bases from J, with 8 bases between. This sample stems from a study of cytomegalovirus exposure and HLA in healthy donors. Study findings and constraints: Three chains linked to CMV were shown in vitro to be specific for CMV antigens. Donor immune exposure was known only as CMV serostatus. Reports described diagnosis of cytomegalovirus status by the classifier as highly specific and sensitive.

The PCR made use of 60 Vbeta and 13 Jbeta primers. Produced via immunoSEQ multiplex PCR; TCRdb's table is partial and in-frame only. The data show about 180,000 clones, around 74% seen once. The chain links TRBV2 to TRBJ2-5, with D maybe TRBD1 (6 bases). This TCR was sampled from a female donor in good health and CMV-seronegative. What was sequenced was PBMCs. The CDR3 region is CASSRDNQETQYF. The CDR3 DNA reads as TGTGCCAGCAGCCGGGACAACCAAGAGACCCAGTACTTC.